This T cell receptor (beta chain) is from a study of PD-L1 blockade in urothelial cancer. Study-wide context: Bladder-origin urothelial cancer in males described about 85% of the roughly 29 patients.

Time point meaning: peripheral blood 6 weeks after treatment start. Libraries were prepared by immunoSEQ multiplex PCR; TCRdb keeps only in-frame clonotypes and omits some of them. The table shows around 110,000 clones, with approximately 89% occurring only once. CDR1 GTSNPN and CDR2 SVGIG come from the germline V gene (reference sequence). The CDR3 totals 14 residues. V was cut by 0 bases and J by 0 bases, with 9 bases left in between. The specimen comprised PBMCs, sampled around atezolizumab (anti-PD-L1) treatment. The sequence was obtained from a man in his fifties or sixties with urothelial cancer. V and J are TRBV30 and TRBJ2-7; D is uncertain. The CDR3 region is CAWSVRPSSYEQYF. CDR3 DNA sequence: TGTGCCTGGAGTGTCCGTCCCAGCTCCTACGAGCAGTACTTC.